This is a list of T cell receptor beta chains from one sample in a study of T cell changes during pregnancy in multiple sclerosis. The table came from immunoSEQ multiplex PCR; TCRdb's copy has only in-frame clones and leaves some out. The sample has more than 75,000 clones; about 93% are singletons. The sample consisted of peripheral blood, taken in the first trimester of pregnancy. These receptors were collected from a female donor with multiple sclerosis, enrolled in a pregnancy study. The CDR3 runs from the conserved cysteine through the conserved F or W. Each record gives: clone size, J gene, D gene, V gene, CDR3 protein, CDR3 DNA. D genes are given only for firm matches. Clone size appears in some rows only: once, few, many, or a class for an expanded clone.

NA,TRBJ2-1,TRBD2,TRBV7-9,CASSSLAGVAYNEQFF,TGTGCCAGCAGCTCACTAGCGGGAGTCGCCTACAATGAGCAGTTCTTC
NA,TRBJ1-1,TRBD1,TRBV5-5,CASSWRTGSNTEAFF,TGTGCCAGCAGCTGGAGGACAGGGTCGAACACTGAAGCTTTCTTT
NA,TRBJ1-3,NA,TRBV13,CASSKPTGSGNTIYF,TGTGCCAGCAGCAAACCTACAGGATCTGGAAACACCATATATTTT
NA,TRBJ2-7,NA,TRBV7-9,CASSSRGWVREDAEQYF,TGTGCCAGCAGCTCACGTGGATGGGTCAGGGAGGATGCCGAGCAGTACTTC
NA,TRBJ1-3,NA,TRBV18,CASSPQGRGSGNTIYF,TGTGCCAGCTCACCCCAGGGCAGGGGTTCTGGAAACACCATATATTTT
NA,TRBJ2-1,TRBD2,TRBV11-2,CASSRLAGAARSSYNEQFF,TGTGCCAGCAGCAGACTAGCGGGAGCAGCCAGGAGCTCCTACAATGAGCAGTTCTTC
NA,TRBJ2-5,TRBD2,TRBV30,CAWTQGGRETQYF,TGTGCCTGGACCCAGGGAGGGAGGGAGACCCAGTACTTC
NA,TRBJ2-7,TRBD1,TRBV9,CASSPGGELYEQYF,TGTGCCAGCAGCCCAGGGGGCGAACTATACGAGCAGTACTTC
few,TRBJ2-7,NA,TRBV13,CASSLGRAYEQYF,TGTGCCAGCAGCTTGGGCAGGGCCTACGAGCAGTACTTC
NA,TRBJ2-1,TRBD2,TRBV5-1,CASSWGLAGIDNEQFF,TGCGCCAGCAGCTGGGGACTAGCGGGGATAGACAATGAGCAGTTCTTC
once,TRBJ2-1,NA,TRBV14,CASSQEPRVAYNEQFF,TGTGCCAGCAGCCAAGAGCCCAGGGTAGCCTACAATGAGCAGTTCTTC
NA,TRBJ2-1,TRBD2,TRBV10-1,CASSHQPGTSDNEQFF,TGCGCCAGCAGCCATCAACCCGGGACTAGCGACAATGAGCAGTTCTTC
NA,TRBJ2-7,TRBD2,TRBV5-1,CASSPLLSREGKIYEQYF,TGCGCCAGCAGCCCTCTTCTGTCTCGGGAGGGAAAGATCTACGAGCAGTACTTC
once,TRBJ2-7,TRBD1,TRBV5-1,CASSLAPGGYEQYF,TGCGCCAGCAGCTTGGCCCCAGGGGGCTACGAGCAGTACTTC
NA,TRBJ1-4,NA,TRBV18,CASSLREARNEKLFF,TGTGCCAGCTCACTTAGGGAGGCGAGGAATGAAAAACTGTTTTTT
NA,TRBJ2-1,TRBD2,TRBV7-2,CASSYSGGAYNEQFF,TGTGCCAGCAGCTATAGCGGGGGGGCCTACAATGAGCAGTTCTTC
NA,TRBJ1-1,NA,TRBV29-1,CSVVTGPSNTEAFF,TGCAGCGTTGTAACAGGGCCTTCGAACACTGAAGCTTTCTTT
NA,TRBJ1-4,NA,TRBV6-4,CASSATGLPNEKLFF,TGTGCCAGCAGTGCCACAGGGTTGCCTAATGAAAAACTGTTTTTT
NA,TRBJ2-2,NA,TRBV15,CATSRDYPGRSTGELFF,TGTGCCACCAGCAGAGATTACCCAGGGCGAAGCACCGGGGAGCTGTTTTTT
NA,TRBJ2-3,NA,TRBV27,CASSLTGLKKLDTQYF,TGTGCCAGCAGTTTAACGGGACTCAAAAAGTTGGATACGCAGTATTTT
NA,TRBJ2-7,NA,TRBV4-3,CASSQSRGDYEQYF,TGCGCCAGCAGCCAGAGCAGGGGGGACTACGAGCAGTACTTC
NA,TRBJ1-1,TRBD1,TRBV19,CASSIGTGNTEAFF,TGTGCCAGTAGTATAGGGACAGGGAACACTGAAGCTTTCTTT
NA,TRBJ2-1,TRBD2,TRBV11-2,CASSFTLAGGVREQFF,TGTGCCAGCAGTTTTACCCTAGCGGGAGGAGTCCGTGAGCAGTTCTTC
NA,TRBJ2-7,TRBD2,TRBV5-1,CASSVFLLADDYEQYF,TGCGCCAGCAGCGTATTTCTGCTAGCGGATGACTACGAGCAGTACTTC
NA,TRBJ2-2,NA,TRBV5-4,CASSLMGGNTGELFF,TGTGCCAGCAGCTTGATGGGGGGGAACACCGGGGAGCTGTTTTTT
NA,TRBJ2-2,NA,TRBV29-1,CSVEPNRELSGELFF,TGCAGCGTTGAACCCAACAGGGAACTCTCCGGGGAGCTGTTTTTT
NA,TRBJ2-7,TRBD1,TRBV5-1,CASSLDPGQGGYEQYF,TGCGCCAGCAGCTTGGACCCGGGACAGGGTGGTTACGAGCAGTACTTC
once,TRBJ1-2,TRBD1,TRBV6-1,CASSGGQRPWGYTF,TGTGCCAGCAGTGGGGGACAGCGGCCGTGGGGCTACACCTTC
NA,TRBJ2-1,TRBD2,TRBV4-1,CASSPLGEGLWNEQFF,TGCGCCAGCAGCCCCTTGGGGGAGGGCCTTTGGAATGAGCAGTTCTTC
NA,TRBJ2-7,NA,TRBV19,CASSIGPSGEQYF,TGTGCCAGTAGTATAGGACCCAGCGGCGAGCAGTACTTC
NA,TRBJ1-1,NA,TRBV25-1,CASSEYQFSVAFF,TGTGCCAGCAGTGAATATCAGTTCTCTGTTGCTTTCTTT
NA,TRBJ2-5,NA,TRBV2,CASSGWGVGETQYF,TGTGCCAGCAGTGGTTGGGGGGTGGGGGAGACCCAGTACTTC
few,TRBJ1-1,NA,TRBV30,CAWSVRGNTEAFF,TGTGCCTGGAGTGTCCGGGGGAACACTGAAGCTTTCTTT
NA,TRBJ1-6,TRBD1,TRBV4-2,CASSQESTGGGYNSPLHF,TGTGCCAGCAGCCAAGAGTCAACAGGGGGAGGCTATAATTCACCCCTCCACTTT
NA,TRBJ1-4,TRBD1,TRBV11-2,CASRTPGQGGEKLFF,TGTGCCAGCAGGACGCCGGGACAGGGGGGTGAAAAACTGTTTTTT
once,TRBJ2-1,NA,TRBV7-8,CASDGGPNEQFF,TGTGCCAGCGACGGAGGGCCCAATGAGCAGTTCTTC
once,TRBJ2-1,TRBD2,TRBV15,CATSSGTSGSYNEQFF,TGTGCCACCAGCAGCGGGACTAGCGGGAGTTACAATGAGCAGTTCTTC
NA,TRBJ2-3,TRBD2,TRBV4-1,CASSLRTSGRAGAADTQYF,TGCGCCAGCAGCCTCCGGACTAGCGGGAGGGCTGGCGCTGCAGATACGCAGTATTTT
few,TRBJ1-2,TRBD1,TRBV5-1,CASSLGQGAFGYTF,TGCGCCAGCAGCTTGGGACAGGGGGCCTTTGGCTACACCTTC
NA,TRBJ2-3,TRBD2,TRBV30,CAWSSSGRSTDTQYF,TGTGCCTGGAGTAGTAGCGGGAGGAGCACAGATACGCAGTATTTT
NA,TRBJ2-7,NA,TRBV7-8,CASSLGTRTYEQYF,TGTGCCAGCAGCTTAGGCACCAGGACCTACGAGCAGTACTTC
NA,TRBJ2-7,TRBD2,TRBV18,CASSPLGGTYEQYF,TGTGCCAGCTCACCCCTGGGGGGGACCTACGAGCAGTACTTC
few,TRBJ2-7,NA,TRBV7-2,CASSPMGGRYFEQYF,TGTGCCAGCAGCCCCATGGGAGGACGCTACTTCGAGCAGTACTTC
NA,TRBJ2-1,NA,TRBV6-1,CASSEITGGSYNEQFF,TGTGCCAGCAGTGAAATTACAGGCGGCTCCTACAATGAGCAGTTCTTC
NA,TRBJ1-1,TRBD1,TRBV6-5,CASREDRGQTEAFF,TGTGCCAGCAGGGAAGACAGGGGGCAGACTGAAGCTTTCTTT
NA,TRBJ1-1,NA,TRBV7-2,CASSSRRQAGAFF,TGTGCCAGCAGCTCGAGAAGACAGGCTGGAGCTTTCTTT
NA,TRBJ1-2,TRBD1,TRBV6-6,CASSSPTGGLGGYTF,TGTGCCAGCAGTTCCCCGACAGGGGGCCTCGGTGGCTACACCTTC
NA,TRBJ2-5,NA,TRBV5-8,CASLRGSWETQYF,TGTGCCAGCTTGAGGGGGAGCTGGGAGACCCAGTACTTC
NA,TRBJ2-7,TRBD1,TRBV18,CASFRQTGGYEQYF,TGTGCCAGTTTTAGGCAGACAGGGGGCTACGAGCAGTACTTC
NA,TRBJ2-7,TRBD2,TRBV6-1,CASTLSGSEYEQYF,TGTGCCAGCACCCTTAGCGGGAGCGAGTACGAGCAGTACTTC
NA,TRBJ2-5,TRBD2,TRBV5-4,CASSSYGTSLETQYF,TGTGCCAGCAGCTCATACGGGACTAGTTTGGAGACCCAGTACTTC
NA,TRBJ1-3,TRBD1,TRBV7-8,CASSFGDRGAGNTIYF,TGTGCCAGCAGCTTTGGAGACAGGGGCGCTGGAAACACCATATATTTT
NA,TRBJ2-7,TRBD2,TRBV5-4,CASSLRLANPYEQYF,TGTGCCAGCAGCTTGAGACTAGCGAATCCCTACGAGCAGTACTTC
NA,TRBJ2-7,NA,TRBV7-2,CASSLDYPPYEQYF,TGTGCCAGCAGCTTAGACTACCCGCCCTACGAGCAGTACTTC
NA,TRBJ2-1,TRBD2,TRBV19,CASSMGLAGGSYNEQFF,TGTGCCAGTAGTATGGGACTAGCGGGAGGATCCTACAATGAGCAGTTCTTC
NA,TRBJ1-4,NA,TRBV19,CASSSGTLGTNEKLFF,TGTGCCAGTAGTTCCGGGACTCTAGGGACTAATGAAAAACTGTTTTTT
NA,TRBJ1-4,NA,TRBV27,CASKGWEEGNEKLFF,TGTGCCAGCAAGGGGTGGGAGGAGGGCAATGAAAAACTGTTTTTT